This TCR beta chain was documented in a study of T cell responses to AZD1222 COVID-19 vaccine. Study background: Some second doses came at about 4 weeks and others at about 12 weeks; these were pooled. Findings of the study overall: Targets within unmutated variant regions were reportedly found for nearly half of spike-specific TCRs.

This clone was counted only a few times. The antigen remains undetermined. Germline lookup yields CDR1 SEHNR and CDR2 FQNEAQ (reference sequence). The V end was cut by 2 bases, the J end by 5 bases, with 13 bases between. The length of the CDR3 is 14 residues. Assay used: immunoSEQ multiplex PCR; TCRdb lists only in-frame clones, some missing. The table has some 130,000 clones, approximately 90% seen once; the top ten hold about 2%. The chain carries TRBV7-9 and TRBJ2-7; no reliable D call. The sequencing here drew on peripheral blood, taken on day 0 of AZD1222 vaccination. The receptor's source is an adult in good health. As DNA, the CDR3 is TGTGCCAGCAGCTTATTCCGAGTCCCCGACGAGCAGTACTTC. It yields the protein CASSLFRVPDEQYF.